This record concerns one T cell receptor beta chain sequence. Between the trimmed V and J ends, which lost 0 bases and 7 bases, there was a span of 16 bases. CDR3 length: 15 amino acids. Germline values: CDR1 SGDLS, CDR2 YYNGEE. This sample was taken from a study of T cell responses to AZD1222 COVID-19 vaccine. TCRdb keeps only in-frame clones here, not all; method: immunoSEQ multiplex PCR. The sample has around 200,000 clones, just over 85% seen once. V usage is TRBV9 and J usage is TRBJ1-2; D ambiguous. This clonotype was obtained from an adult in good health. The starting material was peripheral blood, obtained on day 0 of AZD1222 vaccination. CDR3 DNA: TGTGCCAGCAGCGTAGAACTGTGGTGGGGTAGTGGCTACACCTTC. Its translation: CASSVELWWGSGYTF.